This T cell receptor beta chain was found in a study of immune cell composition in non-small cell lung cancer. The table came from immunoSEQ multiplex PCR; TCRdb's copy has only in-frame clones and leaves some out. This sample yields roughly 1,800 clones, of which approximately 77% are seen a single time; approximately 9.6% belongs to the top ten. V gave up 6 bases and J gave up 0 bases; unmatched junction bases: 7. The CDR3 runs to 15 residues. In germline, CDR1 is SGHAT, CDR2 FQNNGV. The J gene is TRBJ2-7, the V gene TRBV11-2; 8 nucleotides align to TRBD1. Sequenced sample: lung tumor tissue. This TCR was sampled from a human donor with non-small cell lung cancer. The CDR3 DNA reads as TGTGCCAGCAGTTTAACCGGGACAGGCTCCTACGAGCAGTACTTC. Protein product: CASSLTGTGSYEQYF. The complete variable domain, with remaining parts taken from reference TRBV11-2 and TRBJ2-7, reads EAGVAQSPRYKIIEKRQSVAFWCNPISGHATLYWYQQILGQGPKLLIQFQNNGVVDDSQLPKDRFSAERLKGVDSTLKIQPAKLEDSAVYLCASSLTGTGSYEQYFGPGTRLTVT.